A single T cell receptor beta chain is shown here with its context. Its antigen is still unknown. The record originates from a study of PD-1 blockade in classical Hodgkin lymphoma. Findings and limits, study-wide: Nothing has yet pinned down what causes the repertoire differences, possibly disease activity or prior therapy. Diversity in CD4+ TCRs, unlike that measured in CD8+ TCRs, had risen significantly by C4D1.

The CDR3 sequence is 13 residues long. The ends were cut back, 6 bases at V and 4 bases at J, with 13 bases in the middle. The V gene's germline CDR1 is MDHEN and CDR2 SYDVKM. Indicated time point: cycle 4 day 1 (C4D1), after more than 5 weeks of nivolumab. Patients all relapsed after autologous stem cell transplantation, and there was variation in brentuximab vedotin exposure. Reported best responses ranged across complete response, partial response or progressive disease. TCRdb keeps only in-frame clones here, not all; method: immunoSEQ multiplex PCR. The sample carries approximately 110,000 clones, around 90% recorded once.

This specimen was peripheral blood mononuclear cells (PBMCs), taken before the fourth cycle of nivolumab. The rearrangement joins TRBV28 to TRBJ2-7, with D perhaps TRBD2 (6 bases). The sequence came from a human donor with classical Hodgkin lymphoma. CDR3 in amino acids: CASRRSGLYEQYF. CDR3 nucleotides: TGTGCCAGCAGACGGAGCGGGCTTTACGAGCAGTACTTC.